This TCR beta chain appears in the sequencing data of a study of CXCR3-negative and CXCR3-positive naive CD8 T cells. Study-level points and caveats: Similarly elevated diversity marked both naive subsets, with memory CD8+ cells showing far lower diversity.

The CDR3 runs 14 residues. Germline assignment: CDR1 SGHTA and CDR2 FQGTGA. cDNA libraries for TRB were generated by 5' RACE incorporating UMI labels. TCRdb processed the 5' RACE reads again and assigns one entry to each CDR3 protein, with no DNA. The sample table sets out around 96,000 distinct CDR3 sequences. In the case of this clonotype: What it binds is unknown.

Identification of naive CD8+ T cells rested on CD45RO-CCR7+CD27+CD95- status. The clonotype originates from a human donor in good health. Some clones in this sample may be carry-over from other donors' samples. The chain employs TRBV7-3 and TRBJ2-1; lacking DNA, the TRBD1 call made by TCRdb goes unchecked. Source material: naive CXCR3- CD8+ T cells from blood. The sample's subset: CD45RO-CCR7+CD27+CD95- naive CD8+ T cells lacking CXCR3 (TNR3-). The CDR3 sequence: CASSLLGGSDEQFF. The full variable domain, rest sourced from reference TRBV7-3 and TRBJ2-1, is GAGVSQTPSNKVTEKGKYVELRCDPISGHTALYWYRQSLGQGPEFLIYFQGTGAADDSGLPNDRFFAVRPEGSVSTLKIQRTERGDSAVYLCASSLLGGSDEQFFGPGTRLTVL.